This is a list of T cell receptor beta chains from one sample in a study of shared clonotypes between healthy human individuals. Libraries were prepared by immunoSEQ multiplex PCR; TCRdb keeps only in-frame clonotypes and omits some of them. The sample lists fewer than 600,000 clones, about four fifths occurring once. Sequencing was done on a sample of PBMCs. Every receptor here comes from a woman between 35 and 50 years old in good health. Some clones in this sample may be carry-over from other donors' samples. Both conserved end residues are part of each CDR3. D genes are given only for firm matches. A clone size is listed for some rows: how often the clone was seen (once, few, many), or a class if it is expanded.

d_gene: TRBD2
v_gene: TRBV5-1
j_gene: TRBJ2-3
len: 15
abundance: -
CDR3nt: TGCGCCAGCAGCCTTAGCGGGATGAGCACAGATACGCAGTATTTT
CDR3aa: CASSLSGMSTDTQYF

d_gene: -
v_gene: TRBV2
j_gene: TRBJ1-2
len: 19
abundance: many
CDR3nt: TGTGCCAGCAGTGATTCGTTAGGACTGGGCCCCTATTGGAACTATGGCTACACCTTC
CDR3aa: CASSDSLGLGPYWNYGYTF

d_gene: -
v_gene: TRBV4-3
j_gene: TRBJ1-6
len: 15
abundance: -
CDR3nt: TGCGCCAGCAGCCAAGACCAGGACTACGATTCACCCCTCCACTTT
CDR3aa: CASSQDQDYDSPLHF

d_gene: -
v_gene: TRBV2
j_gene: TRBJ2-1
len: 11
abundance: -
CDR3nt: TGTGCCAGCAGTCGACTCAATGAGCAGTTCTTC
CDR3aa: CASSRLNEQFF

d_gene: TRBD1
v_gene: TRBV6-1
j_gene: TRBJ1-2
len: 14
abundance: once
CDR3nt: TGTGCCAGCAGTGACAGGGGGATTAACTATGGCTACACCTTC
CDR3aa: CASSDRGINYGYTF

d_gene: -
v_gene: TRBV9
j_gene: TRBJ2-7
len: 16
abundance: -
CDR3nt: TGTGCCAGCAGCGTCTCTGGAGGGGCAGGGTTAGACGAGCAGTACTTC
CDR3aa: CASSVSGGAGLDEQYF

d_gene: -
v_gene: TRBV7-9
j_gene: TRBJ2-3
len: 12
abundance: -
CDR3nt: TGTGCCAGCAGCTCGTCAACAGATACGCAGTATTTT
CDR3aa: CASSSSTDTQYF

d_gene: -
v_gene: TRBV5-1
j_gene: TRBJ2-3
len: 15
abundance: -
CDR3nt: TGCGCCAGCAGCTTGCAGCGGCCCAGCACAGATACGCAGTATTTT
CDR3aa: CASSLQRPSTDTQYF

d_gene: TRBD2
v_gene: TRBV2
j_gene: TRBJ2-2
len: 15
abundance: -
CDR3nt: TGTGCCAGCAGCGGACTAGCGGGAGGCACCGGGGAGCTGTTTTTT
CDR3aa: CASSGLAGGTGELFF

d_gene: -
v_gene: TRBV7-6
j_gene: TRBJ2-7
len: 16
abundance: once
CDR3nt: TGTGCCAGCAGCTTAGGTGCCCCGACCTCCTCCTACGAGCAGTACTTC
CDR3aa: CASSLGAPTSSYEQYF

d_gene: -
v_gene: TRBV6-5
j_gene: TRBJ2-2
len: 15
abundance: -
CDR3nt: TGTGCCAGCAAGACAGGGAGGGTGGACACCGGGGAGCTGTTTTTT
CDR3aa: CASKTGRVDTGELFF

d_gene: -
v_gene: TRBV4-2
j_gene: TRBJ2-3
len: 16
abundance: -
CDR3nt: TGTGCCAGCAGCCAAGATCGAGCTAGCGGCACAGATACGCAGTATTTT
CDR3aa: CASSQDRASGTDTQYF

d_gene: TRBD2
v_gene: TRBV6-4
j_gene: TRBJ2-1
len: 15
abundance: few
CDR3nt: TGTGCCAGCAGTGACTCGGTAGCGGGAGGGCAGGAGCAGTTCTTC
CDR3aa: CASSDSVAGGQEQFF

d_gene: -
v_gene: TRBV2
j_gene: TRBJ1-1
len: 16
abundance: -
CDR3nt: TGTGCCAGCAGTGAAACCGACGTGTGGGGGCGTACTGAAGCTTTCTTT
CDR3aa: CASSETDVWGRTEAFF

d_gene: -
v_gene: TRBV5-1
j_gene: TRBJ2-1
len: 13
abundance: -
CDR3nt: TGCGCCAGCAGCCCCGGACTTGACAATGAGCAGTTCTTC
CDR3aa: CASSPGLDNEQFF

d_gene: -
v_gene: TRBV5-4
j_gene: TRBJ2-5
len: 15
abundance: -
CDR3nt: TGTGCCAGCAGCTTGCAGCGGACCGCACAAGAGACCCAGTACTTC
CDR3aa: CASSLQRTAQETQYF

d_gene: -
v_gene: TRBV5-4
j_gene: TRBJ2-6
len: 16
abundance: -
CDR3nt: TGTGCCAGCAGCTTTTTTATTTCGGTCGGGGCCAACGTCCTGACTTTC
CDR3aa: CASSFFISVGANVLTF

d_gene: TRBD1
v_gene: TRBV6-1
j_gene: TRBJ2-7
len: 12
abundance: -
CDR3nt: TGTGCCAGCAGGGAACAGGGGAACGAGCAGTACTTC
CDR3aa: CASREQGNEQYF

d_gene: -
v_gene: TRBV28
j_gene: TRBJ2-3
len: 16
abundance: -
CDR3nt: TGTGCCAGCAGCAAAGGGGGGGCCCCCTCCACAGATACGCAGTATTTT
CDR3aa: CASSKGGAPSTDTQYF

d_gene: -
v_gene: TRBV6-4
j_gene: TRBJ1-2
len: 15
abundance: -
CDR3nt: TGTGCCAGCAGTGACTCGGCAGGGGCAAACTATGGCTACACCTTC
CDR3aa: CASSDSAGANYGYTF

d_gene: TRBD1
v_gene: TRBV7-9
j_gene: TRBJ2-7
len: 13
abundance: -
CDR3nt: TGTGCCAGCAGCTTACCGGGACAGGGCGAGCAGTACTTC
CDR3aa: CASSLPGQGEQYF

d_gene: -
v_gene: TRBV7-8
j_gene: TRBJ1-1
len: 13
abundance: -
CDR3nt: TGTGCCAGCAGCTTAGATCTGGGCTTTGAAGCTTTCTTT
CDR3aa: CASSLDLGFEAFF

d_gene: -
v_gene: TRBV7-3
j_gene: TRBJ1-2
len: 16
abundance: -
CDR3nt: TGTGCCAGCAGCTTAAGAGACAGTGCAGCTAACTATGGCTACACCTTC
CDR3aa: CASSLRDSAANYGYTF

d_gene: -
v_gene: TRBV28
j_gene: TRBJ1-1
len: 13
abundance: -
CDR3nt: TGTGCCAGCAAAGCACAGATGGCCACTGAAGCTTTCTTT
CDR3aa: CASKAQMATEAFF

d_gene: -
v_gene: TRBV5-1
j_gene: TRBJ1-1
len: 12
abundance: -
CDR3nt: TGCGCCAGCAGCTCACAGGGTAATGAAGCTTTCTTT
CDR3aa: CASSSQGNEAFF

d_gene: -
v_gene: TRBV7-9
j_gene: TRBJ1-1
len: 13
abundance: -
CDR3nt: TGTGCCAGCAGCTTAGGACAGAACACTGAAGCTTTCTTT
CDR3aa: CASSLGQNTEAFF

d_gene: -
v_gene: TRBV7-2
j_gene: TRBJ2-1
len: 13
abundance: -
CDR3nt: TGTGCCAGCAGCGTAGGGGGGGGAGGTGAGCAGTTCTTC
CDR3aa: CASSVGGGGEQFF

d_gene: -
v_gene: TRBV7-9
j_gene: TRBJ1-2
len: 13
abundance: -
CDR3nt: TGTGCCAGCAGCCTGGACAGCGGACTTGGCTACACCTTC
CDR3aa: CASSLDSGLGYTF

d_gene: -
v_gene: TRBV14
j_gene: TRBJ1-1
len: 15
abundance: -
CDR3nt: TGTGCCAGCAGCCAAGGTTTGGGTGGTTGGACTGAAGCTTTCTTT
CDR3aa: CASSQGLGGWTEAFF

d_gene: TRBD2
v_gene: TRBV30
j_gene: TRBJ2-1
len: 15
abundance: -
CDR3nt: TGTGCCTGGAGCCGAGGACTAGCGGACCACAATGAGCAGTTCTTC
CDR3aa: CAWSRGLADHNEQFF

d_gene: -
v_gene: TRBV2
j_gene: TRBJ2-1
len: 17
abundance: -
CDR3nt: TGTGCCAGCAGTGGGTTCTCGACTAAAGGCCACTACAATGAGCAGTTCTTC
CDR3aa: CASSGFSTKGHYNEQFF

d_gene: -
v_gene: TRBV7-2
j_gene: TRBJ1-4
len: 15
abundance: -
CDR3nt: TGTGCCAGCAGCTTGGGCCTATCAACTAATGAAAAACTGTTTTTT
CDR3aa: CASSLGLSTNEKLFF

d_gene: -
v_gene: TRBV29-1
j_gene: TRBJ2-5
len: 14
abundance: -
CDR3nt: TGCAGCGTTGCCGGACGTGCAGGGCAAGAGACCCAGTACTTC
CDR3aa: CSVAGRAGQETQYF

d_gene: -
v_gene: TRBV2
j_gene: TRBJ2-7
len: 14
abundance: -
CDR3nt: TGTGCCAGCAGGTATTTGACAGTACGCTACGAGCAGTACTTC
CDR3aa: CASRYLTVRYEQYF

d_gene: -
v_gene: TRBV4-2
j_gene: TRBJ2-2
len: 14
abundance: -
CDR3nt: TGTGCCAGCAGCCAAGATTCCGGATTCGGGGAGCTGTTTTTT
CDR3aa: CASSQDSGFGELFF

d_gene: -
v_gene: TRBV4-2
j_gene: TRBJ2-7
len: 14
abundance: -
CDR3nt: TGTGCCAGCAGCCCCTGGACTTGGGATTACGAGCAGTACTTC
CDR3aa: CASSPWTWDYEQYF

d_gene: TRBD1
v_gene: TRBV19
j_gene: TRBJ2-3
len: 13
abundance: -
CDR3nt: TGTGCCAGTGCAGGGGGTTTCACAGATACGCAGTATTTT
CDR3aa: CASAGGFTDTQYF

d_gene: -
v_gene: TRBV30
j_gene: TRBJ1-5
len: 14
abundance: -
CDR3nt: TGTGCCTGGAGTGCCGGGAGGGGCCTGCTGCCCCAGCATTTT
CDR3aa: CAWSAGRGLLPQHF

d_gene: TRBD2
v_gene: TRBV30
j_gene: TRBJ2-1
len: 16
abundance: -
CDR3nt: TGTGCCTGGAGTGTTCTGGGCGGGAGAGAGGGTAATGAGCAGTTCTTC
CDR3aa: CAWSVLGGREGNEQFF

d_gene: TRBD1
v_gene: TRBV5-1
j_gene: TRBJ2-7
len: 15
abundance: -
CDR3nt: TGCGCCAGCAGCTTGGTTGGGACAGGGCCGGGGGAGCAGTACTTC
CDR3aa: CASSLVGTGPGEQYF